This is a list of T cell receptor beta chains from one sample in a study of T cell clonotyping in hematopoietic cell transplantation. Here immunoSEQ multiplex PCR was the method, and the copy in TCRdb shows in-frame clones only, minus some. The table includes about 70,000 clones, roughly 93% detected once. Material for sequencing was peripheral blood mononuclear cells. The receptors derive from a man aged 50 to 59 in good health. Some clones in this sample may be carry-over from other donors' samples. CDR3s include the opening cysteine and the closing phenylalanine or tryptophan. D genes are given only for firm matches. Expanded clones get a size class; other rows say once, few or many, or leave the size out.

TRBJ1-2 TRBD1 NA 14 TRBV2 TGTGCCAGTCTACCCTCAGGGGGCAACTATGGCTACACCTTC CASLPSGGNYGYTF
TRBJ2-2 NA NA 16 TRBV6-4 TGTGCCAGCAGTGACGGGGGGACGGAGAACACCGGGGAGCTGTTTTTT CASSDGGTENTGELFF
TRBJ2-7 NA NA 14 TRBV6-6 TGTGCCAGCAGTTACGGGGACTTAGGCGGCGAGCAGTACTTC CASSYGDLGGEQYF
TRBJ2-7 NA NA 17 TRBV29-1 TGCAGCGTTGATTTTGGCGGTACCGCCCATTTACCCTACGAGCAGTACTTC CSVDFGGTAHLPYEQYF
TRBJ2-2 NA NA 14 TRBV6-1 TGTGCCAGCAGCGATACAGGTATGACCGGGGAGCTGTTTTTT CASSDTGMTGELFF
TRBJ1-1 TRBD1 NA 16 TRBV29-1 TGCAGCGTTACCTTACAGGGGATTCAAGGTAGAGCTGAAGCTTTCTTT CSVTLQGIQGRAEAFF
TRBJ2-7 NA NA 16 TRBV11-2 TGTGCCAGCAGCTTACTTAGGGGCAAGGTTGGCTACGAGCAGTACTTC CASSLLRGKVGYEQYF
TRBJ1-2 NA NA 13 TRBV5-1 TGCGCCAGCCTTCCCGACAGACTCTATGGCTACACCTTC CASLPDRLYGYTF
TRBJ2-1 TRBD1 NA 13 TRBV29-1 TGCAGCGTTGACCCACAGGGGCAGTATGAGCAGTTCTTC CSVDPQGQYEQFF
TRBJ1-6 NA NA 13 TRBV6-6 TGTGCCAGCAGTTACGACACCGATTCACCCCTCCACTTT CASSYDTDSPLHF
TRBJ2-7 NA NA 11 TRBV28 TGTGCCACTCACAGTCGGAACGAGCAGTACTTC CATHSRNEQYF
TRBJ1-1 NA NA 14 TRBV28 TGTGCCAGCAGTTTAATCCCAAGGGAGACTGAAGCTTTCTTT CASSLIPRETEAFF
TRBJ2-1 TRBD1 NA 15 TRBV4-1 TGCGCCAGCAGCCAAGTGGCAGGGGGCACGGATGAGCAGTTCTTC CASSQVAGGTDEQFF
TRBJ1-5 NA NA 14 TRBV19 TGTGCCAGTAGTATAGACAACAACAATCAGCCCCAGCATTTT CASSIDNNNQPQHF
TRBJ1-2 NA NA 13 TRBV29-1 TGCAGCGTTGAAAAGTATCTTAACTATGGCTACACCTTC CSVEKYLNYGYTF
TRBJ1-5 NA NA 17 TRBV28 TGTGCCAGCAGTTTGGGGCACAGGATCGTTAGCAATCAGCCCCAGCATTTT CASSLGHRIVSNQPQHF
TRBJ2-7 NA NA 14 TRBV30 TGTGCCTGGAAATTGTTAGCCGACTCCTACGAGCAGTACTTC CAWKLLADSYEQYF
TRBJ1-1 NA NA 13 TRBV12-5 TGTGCTAGTGGTTCCTCGATGAACACTGAAGCTTTCTTT CASGSSMNTEAFF
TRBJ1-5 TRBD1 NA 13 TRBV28 TGTGCCAGCAGTTGGGACAGCGGACAGCCCCAGCATTTT CASSWDSGQPQHF
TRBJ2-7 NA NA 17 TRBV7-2 TGTGCCAGCAGCTGCCTCGTTACCGGGACTGCCACTTACGAGCAGTACTTC CASSCLVTGTATYEQYF
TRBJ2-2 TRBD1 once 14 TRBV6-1 TGTGCCAGCAAAGGACAGGGGAACACCGGGGAGCTGTTTTTT CASKGQGNTGELFF
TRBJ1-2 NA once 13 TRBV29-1 TGCAGCGGCCGACAGGCCCCTAACTATGGCTACACCTTC CSGRQAPNYGYTF
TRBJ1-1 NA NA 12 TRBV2 TGTGCCAGCAGTGCACAGGTCACTGAAGCTTTCTTT CASSAQVTEAFF
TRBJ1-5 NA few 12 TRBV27 TGTGCCAGCAGTCCAGCGGGCCAGCCCCAGCATTTT CASSPAGQPQHF
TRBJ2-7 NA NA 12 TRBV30 TGTGCCTGGAGTTACGGGGAGAACGAGCAGTACTTC CAWSYGENEQYF
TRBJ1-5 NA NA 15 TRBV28 TGTGCCAGCAGGGGGGCAGGAGACGGCAATCAGCCCCAGCATTTT CASRGAGDGNQPQHF
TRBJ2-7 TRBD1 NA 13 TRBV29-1 TGCAGCGTGGGTAGGGACAGAGGCTACGAGCAGTACTTC CSVGRDRGYEQYF
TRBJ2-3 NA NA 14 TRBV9 TGTGCCAGCAGCGGCCACCGGGACTGGGATACGCAGTATTTT CASSGHRDWDTQYF
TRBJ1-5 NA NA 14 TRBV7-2 TGTGCCAGCAGCTTGGACAGTGCCAATCAGCCCCAGCATTTT CASSLDSANQPQHF
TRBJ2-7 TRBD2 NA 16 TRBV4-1 TGCGCCAGCAGCCAAGCTTCTAGCGGGGGGACCTACGAGCAGTACTTC CASSQASSGGTYEQYF
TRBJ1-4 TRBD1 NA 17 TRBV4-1 TGCGCCAGCAGCCAAGACAAGCGGGACAGAAGTAATGAAAAACTGTTTTTT CASSQDKRDRSNEKLFF
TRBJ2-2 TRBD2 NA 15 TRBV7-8 TGTGCCAGCAGACTAGCGGGAGTGAACACCGGGGAGCTGTTTTTT CASRLAGVNTGELFF
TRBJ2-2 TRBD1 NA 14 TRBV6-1 TGTGCCAGCACTAGGACAGGGGGCACCGGGGAGCTGTTTTTT CASTRTGGTGELFF